These 20 T cell receptor beta chains were sequenced from one sample in a study of cytomegalovirus exposure and HLA in healthy donors. The PCR ran on 60 Vbeta and 13 Jbeta primers. TCRdb's copy holds only in-frame clones and misses some; the assay was immunoSEQ multiplex PCR. The sample shows about 180,000 clones, about 80% of them seen only once. Sequenced input: PBMCs. The receptors come from a man aged 55 to 70 in good health and CMV-seronegative.

About this clone itself: An end of the junction differs from the germline gene, which may be a read error. The chain uses TRBV28 and TRBJ2-7, with 9 nucleotides matching TRBD2. The CDR3 is 15 residues long. Germline V gene lookup returns CDR1 MDHEN and CDR2 SYDVKM. The CDR3 bases are TGTGCCAGCAGTTTAAGTCTAGCGGGGTCCTACGGGCAGTACTTC. Amino acids: CASSLSLAGSYGQYF.

The chain uses TRBV7-9 and TRBJ1-5; D might be TRBD1 (6 bases). The CDR3 loop spans 14 amino acids. Germline CDR1 SEHNR, CDR2 FQNEAQ (reference sequence). V dropped 1 base and J dropped 7 bases, with 11 bases sitting between them. The chain's CDR3 is CASSLGNRDQPQHF. As DNA, the CDR3 is TGTGCCAGCAGCTTAGGGAACAGGGACCAGCCCCAGCATTTT.

This clone was observed a handful of times. This sequence joins TRBV27 and TRBJ2-2; TRBD2 might be the D (6 bases). CDR3 length: 13 amino acids. The ends were cut back, 3 bases at V and 8 bases at J, with 10 bases in the middle. Germline values: CDR1 MNHEY, CDR2 SMNVEV (reference sequence). The CDR3 DNA reads TGTGCCAGCAGTTTGCCGGGGAGGGGGGAGCTGTTTTTT. It yields the protein CASSLPGRGELFF.

The rearrangement joins TRBV6-5 to TRBJ2-6; D gene unclear. Between the trimmed V and J ends, which lost 6 bases and 0 bases, there was a span of 6 bases. Germline V gene data show CDR1 as MNHEY and CDR2 as SVGAGI. The CDR3 consists of 14 residues. CDR3 sequence: CASRQNSGANVLTF. CDR3 DNA sequence: TGTGCCAGCAGACAAAACTCTGGGGCCAACGTCCTGACTTTC.

The chain combines TRBV27 with TRBJ2-3; 10 nucleotides align to TRBD2. The CDR3 totals 19 residues. Losses at the gene ends were 1 base for V and 3 bases for J; bases not matched to a gene: 13. CDR1 and CDR2 from the germline V gene are MNHEY and SMNVEV (reference sequence). The CDR3 here is CASSLFISGRATVTDTQYF. Here the CDR3 DNA reads TGTGCCAGCAGTTTATTCATCAGCGGGAGGGCGACTGTGACAGATACGCAGTATTTT.

This sequence joins TRBV7-3 and TRBJ1-1, with D perhaps TRBD1 (5 bases). CDR1 is SGHTA and CDR2 is FQGTGA in the germline V gene. The V end lost 1 base, the J end lost 4 bases, and 16 bases lay between the germline ends. CDR3 length: 16 residues. The CDR3 spells CASSLMAGGGSTEAFF. The CDR3, as DNA: TGTGCCAGCAGCTTAATGGCGGGCGGGGGGAGCACTGAAGCTTTCTTT.

The rearrangement joins TRBV19 to TRBJ2-5, with a possible D match to TRBD1 (5 bases). The CDR3 is made up of 15 amino acids. The ends were cut back, 5 bases at V and 1 base at J, with 14 bases in the middle. Germline V gene data show CDR1 as LNHDA and CDR2 as SQIVND (reference sequence). The CDR3 loop reads CASSPSPQAQETQYF. The CDR3 DNA reads as TGTGCCAGTAGTCCGTCCCCACAGGCCCAAGAGACCCAGTACTTC.

This clone was seen a handful of times. V gene TRBV19 combines with J gene TRBJ2-4; D is unclear. Germline values: CDR1 LNHDA, CDR2 SQIVND (reference sequence). V lost 7 bases, J lost 3 bases, and 13 bases lay in between. This CDR3 spans 14 amino acids. The CDR3 region is CASKVDGGKNIQYF. In DNA, the CDR3 is TGTGCCAGTAAGGTGGATGGCGGCAAAAACATTCAGTACTTC.

The CDR3 sequence: CAISGTGSPFYGYTF. For the CDR3, the DNA is TGTGCCATCAGTGGTACAGGGTCCCCGTTCTATGGCTACACCTTC. The rearrangement joins TRBV10-3 to TRBJ1-2, with D tentatively TRBD1 (6 bases). This CDR3 is 15 amino acids long. V was trimmed by 4 bases and J by 4 bases, leaving 16 bases between them. The V gene's germline CDR1 is ENHRY and CDR2 SYGVKD.

This rearrangement joins TRBV5-4 to TRBJ2-1, with TRBD1 matching over 10 bases. CDR1 SGHNT and CDR2 YYREEE come from the germline V gene (reference sequence). J was trimmed by 4 bases and V by 3 bases; bases with no gene match: 7. The CDR3 has 16 amino acids. This chain's CDR3 is CASSSGQGEFYNEQFF. Here the CDR3 DNA reads TGTGCCAGCAGCTCAGGACAGGGGGAGTTTTACAATGAGCAGTTCTTC.

The V gene is TRBV15, the J gene TRBJ1-1; 7 bases fit TRBD1. This CDR3 comprises 15 residues. Germline trimming cut 3 bases from V and 2 bases from J; bases unmatched to any gene: 6. CDR1 LNHNV and CDR2 YYDKDF come from the germline V gene (reference sequence). CDR3 in DNA: TGTGCCACCAGCAGTCGGGACAGCCAAAACACTGAAGCTTTCTTT. It codes for CATSSRDSQNTEAFF.

The chain couples TRBV6-1 to TRBJ1-5, with unresolved D. Germline CDR1 MNHNS, CDR2 SASEGT. Trimming pared 4 bases from V and 6 bases from J, leaving 10 bases between. The CDR3 sequence is 13 residues long. The CDR3 spells CASSGERSQPQHF. For the CDR3, the DNA is TGTGCCAGCAGTGGAGAAAGGAGTCAGCCCCAGCATTTT.

In the case of this clone: Other DNA sequences within the sample encode an identical CDR3. The V and J genes are TRBV18 and TRBJ1-2; D is possibly TRBD1 (6 bases). The CDR3 length is 13 residues. Germline loops: CDR1 KGHSH, CDR2 LQKENI. The V end lost 1 base, the J end lost 3 bases, and 6 bases lay between the germline ends. The CDR3 nucleotides read TGTGCCAGCTCACCACAGGGGGACTATGGCTACACCTTC. This translates into CASSPQGDYGYTF.

J is TRBJ2-7 and V is TRBV14; D remains unclear. The CDR3 spans 15 residues. Looked up from germline, CDR1 is SGHDN and CDR2 is FVKESK. Trimming cost V 3 bases and J 3 bases, with 15 bases left between them. CDR3 sequence (DNA): TGTGCCAGCAGCCACACCGGGTCCACCGTCTACGAGCAGTACTTC. Its protein is CASSHTGSTVYEQYF.

This chain uses TRBV19 with TRBJ2-7; tentatively, D is TRBD1 (6 bases). Germline CDR1 reads LNHDA; CDR2 reads SQIVND (reference sequence). The CDR3 has 13 amino acids. V dropped 3 bases and J dropped 4 bases, with 10 bases sitting between them. The CDR3, as DNA: TGTGCCAGTAGTATGGGGACACCTTACGAGCAGTACTTC. This encodes CASSMGTPYEQYF.

This chain connects TRBV18 to TRBJ1-3, with a tentative D call TRBD1 (5 bases). With 3 bases removed from V and 3 bases from J, the gap between germline ends came to 18 bases. CDR3 size: 17 residues. The germline gives CDR1 KGHSH, CDR2 LQKENI. As DNA, the CDR3 is TGTGCCAGCTCACCCAAGATCCAGGGTCCGAGTGGAAACACCATATATTTT. Its translation is CASSPKIQGPSGNTIYF.

The V call is TRBV7-8, the J call TRBJ1-1; 7 nucleotides match TRBD1. Germline V lookup: CDR1 SGHVS, CDR2 FQNEAQ. CDR3 length: 15 residues. The V segment lost 1 base and the J segment 4 bases; nucleotides outside the gene matches: 6. The CDR3 DNA is TGTGCCAGCAGCTTAGAGTACAGGGGCAGCACTGAAGCTTTCTTT. It encodes CASSLEYRGSTEAFF.

The J gene is TRBJ2-7, the V gene TRBV9; tentative D call: TRBD1 (5 bases). Germline CDR1 SGDLS, CDR2 YYNGEE. CDR3 length: 16 residues. Trimming took 4 bases from V and 3 from J, leaving 20 bases between them. The CDR3, as DNA: TGTGCCAGCAGCTCCCTCCTTGCAGGGCCCTTCTACGAGCAGTACTTC. Amino acid sequence: CASSSLLAGPFYEQYF.

The chain recombines TRBV2 with TRBJ2-5, with 15 positions matching TRBD2. CDR3 length: 17 residues. V lost 6 bases and J lost 3; bases outside the gene matches: 8. CDR1 SNHLY and CDR2 FYNNEI come from the germline V gene. CDR3 sequence: CASSYPGLAGGKETQYF. For the CDR3, the DNA is TGTGCCAGCAGCTACCCGGGACTAGCGGGGGGAAAAGAGACCCAGTACTTC.

The genes are TRBV11-2 and TRBJ1-3, with 7 positions matching TRBD1. Germline trimming cut 5 bases from V and 4 bases from J; bases unmatched to any gene: 8. Germline CDR1 SGHAT, CDR2 FQNNGV. This CDR3 is 15 amino acids long. The CDR3 nucleotides are TGTGCCAGCAGCCAAGCCGACAGGGCCGGAAACACCATATATTTT. This translates into CASSQADRAGNTIYF.